This TCR beta chain was obtained from a study of blood T cell repertoires in COVID-19. Study-level background: COVID-19 samples from acute and convalescent phases originated in the United States, Italy and Spain. The cDNA or gDNA used as material had been derived from T cells, B-cell-depleted T cells, or PBMCs.

Under the authors' procedure: Scientists estimated how many nucleated cells there were by amplifying reference gene primers. Profiled with immunoSEQ multiplex PCR; TCRdb holds only in-frame clones, not every one. That table is the source of V, J and clone size, and D and trimming were worked out from the DNA. The sample contains approximately 57,000 clones, about 83% of which appear only once. This CDR3 has 16 residues. V lost 5 bases to trimming and J lost 1 base, with 14 bases between them. Germline assignment: CDR1 SGHVS and CDR2 FQNEAQ. The chain recombines TRBV7-8 with TRBJ2-2; the D gene is possibly TRBD2 (6 bases). The TCR originated in a man aged 35 to 55 with active COVID-19. The sample was peripheral blood. The CDR3 here is CASSQGGDLNTGELFF. CDR3 bases: TGTGCCAGCAGCCAAGGCGGGGACTTGAACACCGGGGAGCTGTTTTTT.